These T cell receptor beta chains were read from a single sample in a study of T cell repertoires in aging, cancer and after chemotherapy. A single record per CDR3 protein comes from TCRdb applying MiXCR to the multiplex PCR reads. Found here are around 3,000 distinct CDR3 sequences, approximately 20% of them singletons; the top ten hold less than 3.5%. Sample: blood. Source of these receptors: a human donor with a solid tumor. Both conserved end residues are part of each CDR3. D genes are given only for firm matches. Clone size is given for some rows only: seen once, a few or many times, or a class if the clone is expanded.

v_gene,d_gene,j_gene,abundance,CDR3nt,CDR3aa
TRBV7-9,.,TRBJ2-5,few,TGTGCCAGCAGCCCTTCCCAGGGAGTGGGGGAGACCCAGTACTTC,CASSPSQGVGETQYF
TRBV4-2,.,TRBJ2-3,.,TGTGCCAGCAGCCAAGGGGACGGGGCCACAGATACGCAGTATTTT,CASSQGDGATDTQYF
TRBV7-9,.,TRBJ2-1,few,TGTGCCAGCAGCCCCATGGGCCCATACAATGAGCAGTTCTTC,CASSPMGPYNEQFF
TRBV5-1,.,TRBJ2-2,.,TGCGCCAGCAGAGACCAGGCCCAGACAAGAACGAACACCGGGGAGCTGTTTTTT,CASRDQAQTRTNTGELFF
TRBV6-2/TRBV6-3,TRBD1,TRBJ2-1,few,TGTGCCAGCAGACTTTCAGGGGGCGCCTACAATGAGCAGTTCTTC,CASRLSGGAYNEQFF
TRBV30,.,TRBJ2-2,few,TGTGCCTGGAGTTCGGGCGGAGACGGGGAGCTGTTTTTT,CAWSSGGDGELFF
TRBV6-5,.,TRBJ2-7,few,TGTGCCAGCAGTTTAACAGGGGGAGGGTATGTATCCTACGAGCAGTACTTC,CASSLTGGGYVSYEQYF
TRBV11-3,.,TRBJ2-1,medium-sized,TGTGCCAGCAGCTTGGGGCGGGGCACGGGTAATGAGCAGTTCTTC,CASSLGRGTGNEQFF
TRBV10-3,TRBD1,TRBJ1-2,.,TGTGCCATCAGCCCCGGACAGGGTAACTATGGCTACACCTTC,CAISPGQGNYGYTF
TRBV27,.,TRBJ2-1,few,TGTGCCAGCAGTACCGGGAAGGTTAGAAACAATGAGCAGTTCTTC,CASSTGKVRNNEQFF
TRBV7-2,TRBD1,TRBJ2-2,medium-sized,TGTGCCAGCAGTCGGGACAGGGTTGACACCGGGGAGCTGTTTTTT,CASSRDRVDTGELFF
TRBV19,TRBD2,TRBJ2-1,medium-sized,TGTGCCACCCAAGCGGGGGCCGGCTACAATGAGCAGTTCTTC,CATQAGAGYNEQFF
TRBV12-3/TRBV12-4,TRBD1,TRBJ2-7,medium-sized,TGTGCCAGCAGGGGGAGGACAGGGAGCGAGCAGTACTTC,CASRGRTGSEQYF
TRBV6-2/TRBV6-3,.,TRBJ1-2,medium-sized,TGTGCCAGCAGTTACTCGACAGTTAACTATGGCTACACCTTC,CASSYSTVNYGYTF
TRBV27,TRBD2,TRBJ2-3,few,TGTGCCAGCAGTTTTCAGCGGGGAAGGGTAGATACGCAGTATTTT,CASSFQRGRVDTQYF
TRBV20-1,.,TRBJ1-1,.,TGCAGTGCCCGGCGGGCCAACACTGAAGCTTTCTTT,CSARRANTEAFF
TRBV7-2,.,TRBJ2-6,.,TGTGCCAGCAGCCCCCCGGGTGGCGGGGCCAACGTCCTGACTTTC,CASSPPGGGANVLTF
TRBV4-3,.,TRBJ1-6,few,TGCGCCAGCAGCCAAGATAAGCACTCCTATAATTCACCCCTCCACTTT,CASSQDKHSYNSPLHF
TRBV20-1,.,TRBJ1-1,.,TGCAGTGCTAGAGGCCACACAGGGCTCACTGAAGCTTTCTTT,CSARGHTGLTEAFF
TRBV4-1,TRBD1,TRBJ1-1,.,TGCGCCAGCAGCCGGCAGGGACAGGCGACGAACACTGAAGCTTTCTTT,CASSRQGQATNTEAFF
TRBV6-1,TRBD2,TRBJ2-5,.,TGTGCCAGCAGGTTGACTAGCGGGGGGCCTAAAGAGACCCAGTACTTC,CASRLTSGGPKETQYF
TRBV7-9,TRBD1,TRBJ2-4,medium-sized,TGTGCCAGCAGCTTAGAAATCGACAGGGGCATTCAGTACTTC,CASSLEIDRGIQYF
TRBV11-3,TRBD1,TRBJ2-2,medium-sized,TGTGCCAGCAGCCCCCCGGGACAGGGGACGGGGGGGCTGTTTTTT,CASSPPGQGTGGLFF
TRBV30,.,TRBJ1-3,medium-sized,TGTGCCTGGAGTTACGACCTGGGAAACACCATATATTTT,CAWSYDLGNTIYF
TRBV20-1,.,TRBJ1-2,medium-sized,TGCAGTGCTAGAGATATGGCGGGGATGGGCTACACCTTC,CSARDMAGMGYTF
TRBV20-1,.,TRBJ2-7,.,TGCAGTGCTGATAGCCGGGACTTTGGCCCCTACGAGCAGTACTTC,CSADSRDFGPYEQYF
TRBV18,.,TRBJ2-7,.,TGTGCCAGCTCACCAATCCAGGGGGGATACGAGCAGTACTTC,CASSPIQGGYEQYF
TRBV6-5,TRBD2,TRBJ2-1,.,TGTGCCAGCAGAAGTAACCCTCAGCGGGGGGGGGTGCATGAGCAGTTCTTC,CASRSNPQRGGVHEQFF
TRBV6-2/TRBV6-3,.,TRBJ1-1,.,TGTGCCAGCAGTTACGGCAGCGTGGAGAACACTGAAGCTTTCTTT,CASSYGSVENTEAFF
TRBV20-1,TRBD2,TRBJ2-5,few,TGCAGTGCCCAGGTCGGGGGGGGCAAGGAGACCCAGTACTTC,CSAQVGGGKETQYF
TRBV28,TRBD1,TRBJ1-2,few,TGTGCCAGCAGACTCAGGGGGACTAACTATGGCTACACCTTC,CASRLRGTNYGYTF
TRBV20-1,.,TRBJ2-7,few,TGCAGTGCTAGAGATCGGGGAGGCGACAGGGTAATTTACGAGCAGTACTTC,CSARDRGGDRVIYEQYF
TRBV27,TRBD2,TRBJ2-3,few,TGTGCCAGCAGTTTAGTTAGCGGGGGGGGGGGGAGTCATACGCAGTATTTT,CASSLVSGGGGSHTQYF
TRBV6-1,.,TRBJ1-5,medium-sized,TGTGCCAGCAGCGACGGAACAAGCAATCAGCCCCAGCATTTT,CASSDGTSNQPQHF
TRBV6-5,.,TRBJ2-5,.,TGTGCCAGCAGCGACAGCCCAAGGGAGACCCAGTACTTC,CASSDSPRETQYF
TRBV12-3/TRBV12-4,.,TRBJ2-1,few,TGTGCCAGCAGTTTAGACAGGGATGACAATGAGCAGTTCTTC,CASSLDRDDNEQFF
TRBV4-2,TRBD1,TRBJ1-6,.,TGTGCCAGCAGCCAAGAAATAAGGGCCTCCGGGACAGGGGGCTACGATTCACCCCTCCACTTT,CASSQEIRASGTGGYDSPLHF